This is a list of T cell receptor beta chains from one sample in a study of blood T cell repertoires in COVID-19. This table comes from immunoSEQ multiplex PCR, and its TCRdb copy is limited to in-frame clones, with some not included. The table shows about 260,000 clones, with roughly 83% occurring only once. The sequenced sample was peripheral blood. The receptors stem from a man in his sixties who had recovered from COVID-19. CDR3s include the opening cysteine and the closing phenylalanine or tryptophan. Each record gives: D gene, J gene, V gene, clone size, CDR3 protein, CDR3 DNA. D genes are given only for firm matches. The size field is filled for only some rows; it gives once, few, many or a size class.

>TRBD1|TRBJ2-1|TRBV9|NA
CASSSDPRGLNNEQFF
TGTGCCAGCAGCTCCGACCCCAGGGGGCTGAACAATGAGCAGTTCTTC
>NA|TRBJ2-2|TRBV27|NA
CASSFSPKNTGELFF
TGTGCCAGCAGTTTTAGTCCTAAAAACACCGGGGAGCTGTTTTTT
>NA|TRBJ1-2|TRBV6-5|NA
CASRGLQAGGYTF
TGTGCCAGCAGGGGACTTCAGGCGGGGGGCTACACCTTC
>TRBD1|TRBJ2-7|TRBV29-1|NA
CSVEDPGQSYEQYF
TGCAGCGTTGAAGATCCGGGACAGTCCTACGAGCAGTACTTC
>NA|TRBJ1-2|TRBV6-1|NA
CASSDRSSGYGYTF
TGTGCCAGCAGTGACCGAAGCAGCGGCTATGGCTACACCTTC
>TRBD1|TRBJ1-1|TRBV12-3/TRBV12-4|few
CASSRTGTTEAFF
TGTGCCAGCAGCCGGACAGGGACCACTGAAGCTTTCTTT
>NA|TRBJ2-1|TRBV9|NA
CASSIDPGSNEQFF
TGTGCCAGCAGCATCGACCCGGGGAGTAATGAGCAGTTCTTC
>NA|TRBJ2-1|TRBV2|NA
CASSEQGSYNEQFF
TGTGCCAGCAGTGAACAGGGCTCCTACAATGAGCAGTTCTTC
>TRBD1|TRBJ1-2|TRBV7-6|NA
CASSARTGGGSGYTF
TGTGCCAGCAGCGCCCGGACAGGGGGCGGGAGTGGCTACACCTTC
>NA|TRBJ2-7|TRBV12-3/TRBV12-4|once
CASSLGELNEQYF
TGTGCCAGCAGTTTAGGGGAGTTGAACGAGCAGTACTTC
>TRBD1|TRBJ2-3|TRBV29-1|NA
CSATAGQGSTDTQYF
TGCAGCGCCACCGCCGGACAGGGGAGCACAGATACGCAGTATTTT
>NA|TRBJ1-6|TRBV30|NA
CACGDYNSPLHF
TGTGCCTGTGGAGACTATAATTCACCCCTCCACTTT
>TRBD1|TRBJ2-2|TRBV5-1|NA
CASSNRQGPGELFF
TGCGCCAGCAGCAACCGACAGGGGCCCGGGGAGCTGTTTTTT
>NA|TRBJ1-1|TRBV6-1|few
CASSERGFDTEAFF
TGTGCCAGCAGTGAAAGGGGTTTCGACACTGAAGCTTTCTTT
>NA|TRBJ1-1|TRBV25-1|NA
CASSWSGNTEAFF
TGTGCCAGCAGTTGGTCAGGGAACACTGAAGCTTTCTTT
>TRBD1|TRBJ1-2|TRBV5-5|few
CASSLLGDRVSGYTF
TGTGCCAGCAGCTTGTTGGGAGACAGGGTATCTGGCTACACCTTC
>NA|TRBJ2-2|TRBV7-2|NA
CASSLVSWQGSTGELFF
TGTGCCAGCAGCTTAGTAAGCTGGCAGGGGAGCACCGGGGAGCTGTTTTTT
>NA|TRBJ1-2|TRBV12-3/TRBV12-4|once
CASSRDRNYGYTF
TGTGCCAGCAGCCGTGACAGGAACTATGGCTACACCTTC
>TRBD2|TRBJ2-1|TRBV5-1|NA
CASSLTSGAYNEQFF
TGCGCCAGCAGCCTTACTAGCGGGGCTTACAATGAGCAGTTCTTC
>TRBD2|TRBJ2-3|TRBV11-3|NA
CASSLTSGSWTDTQYF
TGTGCCAGCAGCTTGACTAGCGGGAGCTGGACAGATACGCAGTATTTT
>NA|TRBJ2-5|TRBV2|NA
CASSDRAGANQETQYF
TGTGCCAGCAGTGATCGGGCAGGGGCTAACCAAGAGACCCAGTACTTC
>TRBD2|TRBJ2-5|TRBV9|NA
CASSPGPGGVAGGETQYF
TGTGCCAGCAGCCCCGGGCCCGGCGGGGTAGCGGGAGGCGAGACCCAGTACTTC
>TRBD1|TRBJ2-1|TRBV29-1|few
CSCDGQGNEQFF
TGCAGCTGTGATGGACAGGGGAATGAGCAGTTCTTC
>NA|TRBJ2-5|TRBV15|NA
CATSRDLFGREQTQYF
TGTGCCACCAGCAGAGATTTGTTCGGAAGGGAGCAGACCCAGTACTTC
>NA|TRBJ1-2|TRBV29-1|NA
CSVDREDGYTF
TGCAGCGTTGACAGGGAGGATGGCTACACCTTC